What follows is one TCR beta chain and its context. Its cognate antigen is unknown. This sample was included in a study of T cells in localized non-small cell lung cancer. Study-wide results and limits: Of the top 100 tumor clones, median about 56 were in adjacent lung, about 26 among its top 100. Among the tissues sampled, uninvolved adjacent lung had the highest T cell clonality, above tumor. Prolonged overall survival went with higher T cell density in the blood.

CDR1 and CDR2 (germline): LNHDA, SQIVND (reference sequence). The ends lost 7 bases at V and 6 bases at J; junction bases unmatched: 7. The CDR3 loop spans 14 amino acids. TCRdb's table, derived via immunoSEQ multiplex PCR, lists solely in-frame clones and lacks some. Among approximately 47,000 clones listed, about 85% were seen once. The TCR was taken from a man aged 40 to 69 with stage II lung adenocarcinoma. The chain carries TRBV19 and TRBJ2-1, with TRBD2 matching 9 bases. The sample was PBMCs, taken before any cancer treatment. The CDR3 DNA sequence: TGTGCCAGTAAAGCGGGGGGTCCGGGCAATGAGCAGTTCTTC. It yields the protein CASKAGGPGNEQFF.